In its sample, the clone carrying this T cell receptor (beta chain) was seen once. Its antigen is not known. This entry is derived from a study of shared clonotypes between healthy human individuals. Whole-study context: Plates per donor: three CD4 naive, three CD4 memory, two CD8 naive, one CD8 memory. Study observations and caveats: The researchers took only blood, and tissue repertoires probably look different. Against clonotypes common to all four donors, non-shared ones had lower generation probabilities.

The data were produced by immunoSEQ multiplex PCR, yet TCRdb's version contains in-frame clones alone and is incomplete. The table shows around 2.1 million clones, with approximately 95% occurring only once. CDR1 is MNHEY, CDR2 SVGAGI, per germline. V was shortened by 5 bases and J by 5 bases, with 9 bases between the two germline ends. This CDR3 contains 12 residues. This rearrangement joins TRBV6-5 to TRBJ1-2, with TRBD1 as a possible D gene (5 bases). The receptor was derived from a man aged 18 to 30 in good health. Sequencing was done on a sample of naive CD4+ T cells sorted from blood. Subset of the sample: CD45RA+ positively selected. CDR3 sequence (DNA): TGTGCCAGCAGTCAAACAGGATATGGCTACACCTTC. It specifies CASSQTGYGYTF.